This TCR beta chain was sequenced for a study of shared clonotypes between healthy human individuals. The CDR3 covers 14 residues. With 5 bases removed from V and 4 bases from J, the gap between germline ends came to 14 bases. Germline CDR1 reads MDHEN; CDR2 reads SYDVKM. Profiled with immunoSEQ multiplex PCR; TCRdb holds only in-frame clones, not every one. This sample has 2 million to 3 million clones, with 80% to 95% found just once. The origin of this receptor is a man between 18 and 29 years old in good health. Some clones in this sample may be carry-over from other donors' samples. This chain connects TRBV28 to TRBJ1-1, with D perhaps TRBD1 (6 bases). The sample taken for sequencing was naive CD4+ T cells from PBMCs. This sample's subset: CD45RA+ positively selected. The CDR3 region has the DNA TGTGCCAGCAGTAAATACAGGGTCGGCACTGAAGCTTTCTTT. It codes for CASSKYRVGTEAFF.